A single sample gave rise to the 6 T cell receptor beta chains below, sequenced in a study of blood T cell repertoires in COVID-19. TCRdb's copy holds only in-frame clones and misses some; the assay was immunoSEQ multiplex PCR. Among around 350,000 clones, around nine tenths were seen once, and the ten largest hold 2.5% to 3.5%. Sequencing was carried out using peripheral blood. Receptors originate from a human donor in a cohort sampled during active COVID-19.

This chain uses TRBV3-1 (or the pseudogene TRBV3-2) with TRBJ2-7; TRBD2 aligns across 12 bases. This CDR3 region has 14 residues. Trimming removed 5 bases from V and 7 bases from J; junction bases left unmatched: 6. The germline V gene has CDR1 LGHDT and CDR2 YNNKEL (reference sequence). The CDR3 DNA reads TGTGCCAGCAGCGAACTAGCGGGAGGTGGTGAGCAGTACTTC. It specifies CASSELAGGGEQYF.

This clone was seen once. The chain carries TRBV2 and TRBJ1-4; TRBD1 might be the D (5 bases). The length of the CDR3 is 15 residues. Trimming removed 2 bases from V and 4 bases from J, with 11 bases in between. Germline V gene data show CDR1 as SNHLY and CDR2 as FYNNEI. CDR3 sequence reads: CASSERSGFNEKLFF. The CDR3 bases are TGTGCCAGCAGTGAAAGGTCAGGGTTTAATGAAAAACTGTTTTTT.

V usage is TRBV12-2 and J usage is TRBJ1-3; the table's D call TRBD1 went unverified against the DNA. TRBV12-2 is given as a pseudogene. The CDR3 runs to 19 residues. CDR3 DNA sequence: TGTGCAAGTCGCTGGGGCGGGACAGGGAGATTTCGGCGTGTATACACCATATATTTT. Translation gives CASRWGGTGRFRRVYTIYF.

The chain joins TRBV11-2 to TRBJ2-2; TRBD1 matches 9 bases. V was pared by 7 bases and J by 4 bases, with 13 bases of the junction left unmatched. The CDR3 covers 17 residues. From germline, CDR1 is SGHAT and CDR2 FQNNGV. The CDR3 here is CASIDNRDRVSTGELFF. CDR3 in DNA: TGTGCCAGCATCGACAACCGGGACAGGGTTTCCACCGGGGAGCTGTTTTTT.

This rearrangement joins TRBV19 to TRBJ1-2, with 8 bases lining up with TRBD1. The V segment lost 3 bases and the J segment 8 bases; nucleotides outside the gene matches: 14. Germline lookup yields CDR1 LNHDA and CDR2 SQIVND (reference sequence). CDR3 length: 16 amino acids. CDR3: CASSIPSQGAREGYTF. The CDR3 DNA reads TGTGCCAGTAGTATCCCCAGTCAGGGGGCACGAGAAGGCTACACCTTC.

This chain joins TRBV28 and TRBJ2-7; D is possibly TRBD2 (6 bases). The CDR3 is made up of 15 amino acids. CDR1 is MDHEN and CDR2 is SYDVKM in the germline V gene. Trimming took off 5 bases at V and 2 bases at J, with 16 bases between the two ends. The CDR3 bases are TGTGCCAGCAGTACCTCCGGCGGGGACGCCTACGAGCAGTACTTC. Protein sequence: CASSTSGGDAYEQYF.